Listed below are T cell receptor beta chains from one sample, sequenced in a study of T cell repertoires in cytomegalovirus infection. MiXCR, run by TCRdb on the reads, gives a single entry per CDR3 protein. The sample holds under 850,000 distinct CDR3 sequences, approximately 34% seen once. Input material: PBMCs. The receptors derive from a human donor in good health (CMV status not recorded). Some clones in this sample may be carry-over from other donors' samples. Each CDR3 is given with its conserved first and last residue. D genes are given only for firm matches. The size of a clone is reported for some rows only, either as once, few or many, or as a class for expanded clones.

d_call: -; j_call: TRBJ1-5; v_call: TRBV20-1; clone_size: -; cdr3_nt: TGCAGTGCGCTAAAGTCGACAGGCAGTAATCAGCCCCAGCATTTT; cdr3_aa: CSALKSTGSNQPQHF
d_call: TRBD2; j_call: TRBJ2-2; v_call: TRBV27; clone_size: -; cdr3_nt: TGTGCCAGCAGTTTATCGTTTGCGGGAGGGCCCCTTGCGATAATCAACACCGGGGAGCTGTTTTTT; cdr3_aa: CASSLSFAGGPLAIINTGELFF
d_call: -; j_call: TRBJ2-7; v_call: TRBV28; clone_size: -; cdr3_nt: TGTGCCAGCACAGGGGTTACCGAGCAGTACTTC; cdr3_aa: CASTGVTEQYF
d_call: -; j_call: TRBJ1-1; v_call: TRBV7-2; clone_size: few; cdr3_nt: TGTGCCAGCAGCTTAGTCTGGGGGGCTTATACTGAAGCTTTCTTT; cdr3_aa: CASSLVWGAYTEAFF
d_call: -; j_call: TRBJ1-3; v_call: TRBV13; clone_size: -; cdr3_nt: TGTGCCAGCAGCTTTTACGGGGGCGGTGGAAACACCATATATTTT; cdr3_aa: CASSFYGGGGNTIYF
d_call: -; j_call: TRBJ2-7; v_call: TRBV7-2; clone_size: many; cdr3_nt: TGTGCCAGCAGCTCCTCAATCGGGAAGTCCTACGAGCAGTACTTC; cdr3_aa: CASSSSIGKSYEQYF
d_call: TRBD1; j_call: TRBJ2-1; v_call: TRBV7-8; clone_size: many; cdr3_nt: TGTGCCAGCAGCTTAGACCTACAGGGGGAAGAGCAGTTCTTC; cdr3_aa: CASSLDLQGEEQFF
d_call: -; j_call: TRBJ1-1; v_call: TRBV28; clone_size: -; cdr3_nt: TGTGCCAGCAGCGTCGTTTTGGGGTCCACTGAAGCTTTCTTT; cdr3_aa: CASSVVLGSTEAFF
d_call: TRBD1; j_call: TRBJ1-5; v_call: TRBV6-1; clone_size: many; cdr3_nt: TGTGCCAGCAGCATGGGACAGAAGAATCAGCCCCAGCATTTT; cdr3_aa: CASSMGQKNQPQHF
d_call: -; j_call: TRBJ2-4; v_call: TRBV20-1; clone_size: -; cdr3_nt: TGCAGTGCTAGAGATCGCGGTAGGGATAACATTAAGTACTTC; cdr3_aa: CSARDRGRDNIKYF
d_call: -; j_call: TRBJ2-1; v_call: TRBV7-6; clone_size: -; cdr3_nt: TGTGCCAGCAGCCCCTTGCTCTCGGGCGGCCCCTCCTACAATGAGCAGTTCTTC; cdr3_aa: CASSPLLSGGPSYNEQFF
d_call: TRBD1; j_call: TRBJ1-5; v_call: TRBV28; clone_size: few; cdr3_nt: TGTGCCAGCAGTGCGTCCGGGACAGGGAGCTGGGGCAATCAGCCCCAGCATTTT; cdr3_aa: CASSASGTGSWGNQPQHF
d_call: -; j_call: TRBJ2-5; v_call: TRBV7-8; clone_size: -; cdr3_nt: TGTGCCAGCAGCACAATAGTCGCGGGGGCAGGGGAGACCCAGTACTTC; cdr3_aa: CASSTIVAGAGETQYF
d_call: -; j_call: TRBJ1-1; v_call: TRBV6-5; clone_size: few; cdr3_nt: TGTGCCAGCAGTTACTCTCCAGGGCTTAGCACTGAAGCTTTCTTT; cdr3_aa: CASSYSPGLSTEAFF
d_call: -; j_call: TRBJ2-7; v_call: TRBV5-1; clone_size: few; cdr3_nt: TGCGCCAGCAGCGGCGGATCCCGCGGTCGGTCGTACGAGCAGTACTTC; cdr3_aa: CASSGGSRGRSYEQYF
d_call: -; j_call: TRBJ1-1; v_call: TRBV7-9; clone_size: few; cdr3_nt: TGTGCCAGCAGCTTAGGCACTCCCGGAGGCACTGAAGCTTTCTTT; cdr3_aa: CASSLGTPGGTEAFF
d_call: -; j_call: TRBJ2-5; v_call: TRBV28; clone_size: few; cdr3_nt: TGTGCCAGCGGAGAGGGTTCCGATAGGACCCAGTACTTC; cdr3_aa: CASGEGSDRTQYF
d_call: -; j_call: TRBJ1-4; v_call: TRBV7-6; clone_size: once; cdr3_nt: TGTGCCAGCAGCTTATTCCCACAGGGTGCAGTTTCAAATTCTGAAAAACTGTTTTTT; cdr3_aa: CASSLFPQGAVSNSEKLFF
d_call: -; j_call: TRBJ2-1; v_call: TRBV12-3/TRBV12-4; clone_size: -; cdr3_nt: TGTGCCAGCAGTTTAGCAGTCCTGGGCAATGAGCAGTTCTTC; cdr3_aa: CASSLAVLGNEQFF
d_call: -; j_call: TRBJ1-5; v_call: TRBV20-1; clone_size: -; cdr3_nt: TGCAGTGCTACAGGGGTGAGAAATCAGCCCCAGCATTTT; cdr3_aa: CSATGVRNQPQHF
d_call: TRBD1; j_call: TRBJ2-5; v_call: TRBV12-3/TRBV12-4; clone_size: once; cdr3_nt: TGTGCCAGCCGGAGACAGGGGTACCAAGAGACCCAGTACTTC; cdr3_aa: CASRRQGYQETQYF
d_call: -; j_call: TRBJ2-3; v_call: TRBV2; clone_size: -; cdr3_nt: TGTGCCAGCATGGCCAGGGGCACAGATACGCAGTATTTT; cdr3_aa: CASMARGTDTQYF
d_call: -; j_call: TRBJ1-1; v_call: TRBV12-3/TRBV12-4; clone_size: -; cdr3_nt: TGTGCCAGCAGTTACCCCGGGATGAACACTGAAGCTTTCTTT; cdr3_aa: CASSYPGMNTEAFF
d_call: TRBD1; j_call: TRBJ2-7; v_call: TRBV6-5; clone_size: -; cdr3_nt: TGTGCCAGCAGCCAGGACAGGGGGCCTTCCTACGAGCAGTACTTC; cdr3_aa: CASSQDRGPSYEQYF
d_call: TRBD2; j_call: TRBJ2-3; v_call: TRBV6-2/TRBV6-3; clone_size: -; cdr3_nt: TGTGCCAGCAGTTACTCAGGACTTAGCGGGGCGCGGGAGTATTTT; cdr3_aa: CASSYSGLSGAREYF
d_call: -; j_call: TRBJ2-3; v_call: TRBV11-2; clone_size: few; cdr3_nt: TGTGCCAGCAGCCTAACTAGCAGCCGCACAGATACGCAGTATTTT; cdr3_aa: CASSLTSSRTDTQYF
d_call: -; j_call: TRBJ2-7; v_call: TRBV7-6; clone_size: -; cdr3_nt: TGTGCCAGCAGCTTAGCGTGGCCGACCTACGAGCAGTACTTC; cdr3_aa: CASSLAWPTYEQYF
d_call: -; j_call: TRBJ1-2; v_call: TRBV4-1; clone_size: -; cdr3_nt: TGCTCCAGCAGCCACTTACAGGGTAGCTATGGCTACACCTTC; cdr3_aa: CSSSHLQGSYGYTF
d_call: TRBD1; j_call: TRBJ1-1; v_call: TRBV6-1; clone_size: -; cdr3_nt: TGTGCCAGCAGTGAACGGACCCCTCACAGGGGAGCGAACACTGAAGCTTTCTTT; cdr3_aa: CASSERTPHRGANTEAFF